The entry below describes one T cell receptor beta chain. The antigen is undetermined. The entry originates in a study of blood T cells in healthy people across ages. At least 6 million PBMCs were isolated per sample. A sample-barcoded 5' primer and a J-beta primer mix were used in a second PCR of about 6 to 12 cycles. Through a template-switch adaptor with 12 random nucleotides, each cDNA molecule received a tag. TCRdb recomputed calls from the 5' RACE reads with MiXCR, one row per CDR3 protein. The sample contains about a million distinct CDR3 sequences, approximately 49% of which appear only once. Germline V gives CDR1 SGHTA, CDR2 FQGNSA. V shed 4 bases, J shed 0 bases, and the junction held 6 bases outside the gene matches. The CDR3 has 17 amino acids. Study-wide results and limits: Naive and antigen-experienced cells could not be conclusively compared, given unsorted PBMCs.

The specimen sequenced was blood. The receptor was isolated from a man aged 25-45 years in good health. The chain combines TRBV7-2 with TRBJ2-3; 11 positions agree with TRBD2. The CDR3 protein is CASSYSGGAYSTDTQYF. CDR3 DNA: TGTGCCAGCAGCTATAGCGGGGGGGCATATAGCACAGATACGCAGTATTTT. Filled out from reference TRBV7-2 and TRBJ2-3, the complete variable domain reads GAGVSQSPSNKVTEKGKDVELRCDPISGHTALYWYRQSLGQGLEFLIYFQGNSAPDKSGLPSDRFSAERTGGSVSTLTIQRTQQEDSAVYLCASSYSGGAYSTDTQYFGPGTRLTVL.